The 5 T cell receptor beta chains reported below all come from one sample, sequenced in a study of blood T cell repertoires in COVID-19. Libraries were prepared by immunoSEQ multiplex PCR; TCRdb keeps only in-frame clonotypes and omits some of them. This sample carries 150,000 to 200,000 clones, about 90% of them seen once, and the ten largest clones take approximately 4.8%. The sample consisted of peripheral blood. Receptor source: a man aged 30-40 years with COVID-19, enrolled during active disease.

The CDR3, as DNA: TGTGCCAGCAGCAGCGCGGCTAGCGGGGGACCCTACAATGAGCAGTTCTTC. It translates to CASSSAASGGPYNEQFF. This chain joins TRBV7-2 and TRBJ2-1; 10 nucleotides align to TRBD2. Losses at the gene ends were 5 bases for V and 2 bases for J; bases not matched to a gene: 9. Germline V gene lookup returns CDR1 SGHTA and CDR2 FQGNSA. The CDR3 runs to 17 residues. The whole variable domain, remainder taken from reference TRBV7-2 and TRBJ2-1, is GAGVSQSPSNKVTEKGKDVELRCDPISGHTALYWYRQSLGQGLEFLIYFQGNSAPDKSGLPSDRFSAERTGGSVSTLTIQRTQQEDSAVYLCASSSAASGGPYNEQFFGPGTRLTVL.

The chain uses TRBV5-1 and TRBJ2-1, with 12 bases fitting TRBD2. Germline CDR1 is SGHRS and CDR2 is YFSETQ. This CDR3 contains 14 residues. Trimming cost V 5 bases and J 5 bases; bases outside gene matches: 2. The CDR3 bases are TGCGCCAGCAGGTCTAGCGGGGGGGACAATGAGCAGTTCTTC. This codes for CASRSSGGDNEQFF.

This sequence joins TRBV4-3 and TRBJ2-7; 9 nucleotides match TRBD1. The V segment lost 2 bases and the J segment 5 bases; nucleotides outside the gene matches: 10. CDR3 length: 16 residues. Germline-derived CDR1 and CDR2 are LGHNA and YSLEER. The CDR3 DNA sequence: TGCGCCAGCAGCCAAAACAGGGGGCCCGTGGGCGACGAGCAGTACTTC. It codes for CASSQNRGPVGDEQYF.

The chain recombines TRBV6-6 with TRBJ2-1; D is unresolved. The germline V gene has CDR1 MNHNY and CDR2 SVGAGI (reference sequence). CDR3 size: 12 residues. Trimming removed 4 bases at V and 7 bases at J, with 8 bases between. The CDR3 sequence is CASSSSNNEQFF. Here the CDR3 DNA reads TGTGCCAGCAGTTCCTCTAATAATGAGCAGTTCTTC.

V and J are TRBV24-1 and TRBJ1-1; tentative D call: TRBD1 (6 bases). Trimming stripped 7 bases from V and 1 base from J, with 9 bases between. CDR1 and CDR2 from the germline V gene are KGHDR and SFDVKD. The CDR3 is 13 amino acids. The CDR3 reads CATRQGQNTEAFF. The CDR3 nucleotides read TGTGCCACCAGGCAGGGGCAGAACACTGAAGCTTTCTTT.